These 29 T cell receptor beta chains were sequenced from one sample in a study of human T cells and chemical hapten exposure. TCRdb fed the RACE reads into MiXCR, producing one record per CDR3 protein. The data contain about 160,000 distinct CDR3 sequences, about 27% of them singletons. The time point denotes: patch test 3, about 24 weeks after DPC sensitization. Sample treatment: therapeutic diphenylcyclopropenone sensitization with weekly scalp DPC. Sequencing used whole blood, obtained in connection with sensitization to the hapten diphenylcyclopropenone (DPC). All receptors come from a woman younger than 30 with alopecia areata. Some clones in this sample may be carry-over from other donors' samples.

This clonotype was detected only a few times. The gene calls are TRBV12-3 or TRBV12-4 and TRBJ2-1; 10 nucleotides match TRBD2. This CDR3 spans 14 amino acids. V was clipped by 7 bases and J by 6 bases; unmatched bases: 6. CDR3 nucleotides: TGTGCCAGCACCCTAGCGGGAGTAGGCAATGAGCAGTTCTTC. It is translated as CASTLAGVGNEQFF.

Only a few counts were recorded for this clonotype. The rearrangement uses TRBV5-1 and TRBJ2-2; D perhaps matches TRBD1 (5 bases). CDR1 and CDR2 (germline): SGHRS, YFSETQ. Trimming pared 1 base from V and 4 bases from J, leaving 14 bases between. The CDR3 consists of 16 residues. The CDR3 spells CASSLTEGQITGELFF. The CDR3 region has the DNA TGCGCCAGCAGCTTGACAGAAGGACAAATCACCGGGGAGCTGTTTTTT.

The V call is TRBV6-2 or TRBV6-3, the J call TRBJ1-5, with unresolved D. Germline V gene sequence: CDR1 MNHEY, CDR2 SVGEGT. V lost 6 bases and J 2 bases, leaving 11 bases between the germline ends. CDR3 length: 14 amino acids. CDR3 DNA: TGTGCCAGCAGATCTAAGGAAGGCAATCAGCCCCAGCATTTT. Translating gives CASRSKEGNQPQHF.

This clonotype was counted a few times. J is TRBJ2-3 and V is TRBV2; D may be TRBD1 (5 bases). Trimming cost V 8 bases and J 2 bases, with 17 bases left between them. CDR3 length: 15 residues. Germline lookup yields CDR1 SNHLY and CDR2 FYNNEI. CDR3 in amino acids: CASGVPSGHTDTQYF. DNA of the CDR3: TGTGCCAGCGGGGTCCCTTCCGGACACACAGATACGCAGTATTTT.

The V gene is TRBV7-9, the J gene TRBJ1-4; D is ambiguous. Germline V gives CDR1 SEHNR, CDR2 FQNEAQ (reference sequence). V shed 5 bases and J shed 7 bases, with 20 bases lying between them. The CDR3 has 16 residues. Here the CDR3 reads CASSPTSPQLGEKLFF. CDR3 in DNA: TGTGCCAGCAGCCCCACCTCACCGCAACTAGGTGAAAAACTGTTTTTT. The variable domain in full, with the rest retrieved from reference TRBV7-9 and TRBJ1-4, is DTGVSQNPRHKITKRGQNVTFRCDPISEHNRLYWYRQTLGQGPEFLTYFQNEAQLEKSRLLSDRFSAERPKGSFSTLEIQRTEQGDSAMYLCASSPTSPQLGEKLFFGSGTQLSVL.

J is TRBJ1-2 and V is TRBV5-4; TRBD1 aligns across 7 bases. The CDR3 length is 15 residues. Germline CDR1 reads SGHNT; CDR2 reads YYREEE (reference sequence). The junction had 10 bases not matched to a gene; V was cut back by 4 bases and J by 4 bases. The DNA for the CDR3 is TGTGCCAGCAGCCCACGACAGGGATGGAGCTATGGCTACACCTTC. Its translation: CASSPRQGWSYGYTF.

CDR3 region: CASSLVAVSPGELFF. DNA of the CDR3: TGTGCCAGCAGCTTAGTTGCAGTAAGCCCCGGGGAGCTGTTTTTT. V and J are TRBV7-2 and TRBJ2-2; D gene uncertain. Trimming cost V 1 base and J 6 bases, with 12 bases left between them. This CDR3 is built from 15 residues. In germline, CDR1 is SGHTA, CDR2 FQGNSA.

The CDR3: CSAIQGDYGYTF. The DNA of the CDR3 is TGCAGTGCTATACAGGGGGACTATGGCTACACCTTC. The V gene is TRBV20-1, the J gene TRBJ1-2; 8 bases agree with TRBD1. The CDR3 runs 12 residues. Germline values: CDR1 DFQATT, CDR2 SNEGSKA (reference sequence). V gave up 4 bases and J gave up 3 bases; unmatched junction bases: 1.

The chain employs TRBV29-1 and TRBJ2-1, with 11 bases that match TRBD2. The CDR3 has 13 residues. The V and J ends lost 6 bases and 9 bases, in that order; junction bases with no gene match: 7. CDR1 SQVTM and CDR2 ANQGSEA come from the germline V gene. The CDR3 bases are TGCAGCGTATCCGGGACTAGCGGTAGTGAGCAGTTCTTC. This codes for CSVSGTSGSEQFF.

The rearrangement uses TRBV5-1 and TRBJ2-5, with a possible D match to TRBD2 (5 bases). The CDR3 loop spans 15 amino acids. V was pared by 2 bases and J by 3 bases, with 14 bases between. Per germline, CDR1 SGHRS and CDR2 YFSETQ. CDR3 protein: CASSLSGYIEETQYF. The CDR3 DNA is TGCGCCAGCAGCTTAAGCGGCTACATTGAAGAGACCCAGTACTTC.

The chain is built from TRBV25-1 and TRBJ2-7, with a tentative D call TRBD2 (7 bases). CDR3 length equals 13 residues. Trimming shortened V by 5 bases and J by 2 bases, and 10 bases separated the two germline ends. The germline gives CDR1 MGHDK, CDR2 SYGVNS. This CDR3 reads CASSRGGAYEQYF. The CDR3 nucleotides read TGTGCCAGCAGTAGGGGGGGGGCCTACGAGCAGTACTTC.

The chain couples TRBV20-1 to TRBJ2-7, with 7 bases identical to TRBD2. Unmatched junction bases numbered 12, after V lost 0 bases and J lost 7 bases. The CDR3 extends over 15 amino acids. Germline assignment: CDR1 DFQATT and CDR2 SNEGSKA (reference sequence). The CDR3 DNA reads TGCAGTGCTAGAGATGGGCTAGCGGATACGGGGGAGCAGTACTTC. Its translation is CSARDGLADTGEQYF.

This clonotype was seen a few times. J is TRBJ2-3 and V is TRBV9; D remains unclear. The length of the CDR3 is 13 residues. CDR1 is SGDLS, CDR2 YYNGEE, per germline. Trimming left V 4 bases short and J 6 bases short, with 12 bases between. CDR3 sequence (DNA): TGTGCCAGCAGCAAATCTGTTGGGGATACGCAGTATTTT. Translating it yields CASSKSVGDTQYF. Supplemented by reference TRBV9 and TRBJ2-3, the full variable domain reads DSGVTQTPKHLITATGQRVTLRCSPRSGDLSVYWYQQSLDQGLQFLIQYYNGEERAKGNILERFSAQQFPDLHSELNLSSLELGDSALYFCASSKSVGDTQYFGPGTRLTVL.

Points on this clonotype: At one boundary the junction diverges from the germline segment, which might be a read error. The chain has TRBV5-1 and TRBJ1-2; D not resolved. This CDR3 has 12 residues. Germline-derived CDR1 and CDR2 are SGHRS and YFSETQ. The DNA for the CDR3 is TGCACCAGCAGCTTGGGAGCCGATGGCTACACCTTC. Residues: CTSSLGADGYTF. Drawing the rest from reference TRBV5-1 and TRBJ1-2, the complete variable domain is KAGVTQTPRYLIKTRGQQVTLSCSPISGHRSVSWYQQTPGQGLQFLFEYFSETQRNKGNFPGRFSGRQFSNSRSEMNVSTLELGDSALYLCTSSLGADGYTFGSGTRLTVV.

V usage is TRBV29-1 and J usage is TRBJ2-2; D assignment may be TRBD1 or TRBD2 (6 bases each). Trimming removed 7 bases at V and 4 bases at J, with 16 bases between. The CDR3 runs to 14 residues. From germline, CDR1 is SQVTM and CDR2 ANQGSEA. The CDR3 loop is CSASYREATGELFF. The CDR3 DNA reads TGCAGCGCCTCCTACAGGGAGGCCACCGGGGAGCTGTTTTTT.

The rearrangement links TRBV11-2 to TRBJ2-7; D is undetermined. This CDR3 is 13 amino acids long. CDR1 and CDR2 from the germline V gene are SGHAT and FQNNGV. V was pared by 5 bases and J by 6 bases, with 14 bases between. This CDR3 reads CASSLPIPPEQYF. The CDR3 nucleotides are TGTGCCAGCAGCCTGCCCATCCCCCCCGAGCAGTACTTC. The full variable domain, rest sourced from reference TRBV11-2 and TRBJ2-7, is EAGVAQSPRYKIIEKRQSVAFWCNPISGHATLYWYQQILGQGPKLLIQFQNNGVVDDSQLPKDRFSAERLKGVDSTLKIQPAKLEDSAVYLCASSLPIPPEQYFGPGTRLTVT.

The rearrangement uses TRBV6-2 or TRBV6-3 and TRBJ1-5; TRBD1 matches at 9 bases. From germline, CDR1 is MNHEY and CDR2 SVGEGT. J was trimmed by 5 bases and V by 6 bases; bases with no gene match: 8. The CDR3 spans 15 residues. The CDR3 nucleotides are TGTGCCAGCAGGAATACCGGGACAGGGTATCAGCCCCAGCATTTT. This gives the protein CASRNTGTGYQPQHF.

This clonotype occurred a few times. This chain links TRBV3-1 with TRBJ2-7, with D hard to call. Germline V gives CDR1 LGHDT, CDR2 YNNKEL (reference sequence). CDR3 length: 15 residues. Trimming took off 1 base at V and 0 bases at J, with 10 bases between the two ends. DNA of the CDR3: TGTGCCAGCAGCCAAGTGGCGGCGAGCTCCTACGAGCAGTACTTC. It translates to CASSQVAASSYEQYF.

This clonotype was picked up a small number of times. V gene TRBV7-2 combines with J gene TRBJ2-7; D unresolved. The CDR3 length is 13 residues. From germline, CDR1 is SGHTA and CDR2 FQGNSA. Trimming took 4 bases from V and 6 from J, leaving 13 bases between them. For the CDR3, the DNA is TGTGCCAGCAGCTCCACTTCCCCGGGCGAGCAGTACTTC. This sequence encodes CASSSTSPGEQYF.

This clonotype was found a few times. This chain's CDR3 is CSAHGGGKTSTDTQYF. CDR3 nucleotides: TGCAGTGCTCACGGTGGGGGCAAAACTAGCACAGATACGCAGTATTTT. This chain connects TRBV20-1 to TRBJ2-3; possible D gene TRBD1, 6 bases. The CDR3 length is 16 residues. Germline CDR1 is DFQATT and CDR2 is SNEGSKA (reference sequence). The ends were cut back, 5 bases at V and 0 bases at J, with 18 bases in the middle.

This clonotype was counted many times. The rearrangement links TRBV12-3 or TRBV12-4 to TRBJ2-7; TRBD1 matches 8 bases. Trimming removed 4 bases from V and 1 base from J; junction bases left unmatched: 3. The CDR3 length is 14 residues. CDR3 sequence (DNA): TGTGCCAGCAGTTCGAACAGGGGGTCCTACGAGCAGTACTTC. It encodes CASSSNRGSYEQYF.

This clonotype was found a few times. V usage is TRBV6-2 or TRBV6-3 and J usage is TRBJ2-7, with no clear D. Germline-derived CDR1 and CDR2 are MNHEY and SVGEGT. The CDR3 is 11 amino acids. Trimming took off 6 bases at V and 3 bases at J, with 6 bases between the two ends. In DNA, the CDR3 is TGTGCCAGCAGACACGGCTACGAGCAGTACTTC. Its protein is CASRHGYEQYF.

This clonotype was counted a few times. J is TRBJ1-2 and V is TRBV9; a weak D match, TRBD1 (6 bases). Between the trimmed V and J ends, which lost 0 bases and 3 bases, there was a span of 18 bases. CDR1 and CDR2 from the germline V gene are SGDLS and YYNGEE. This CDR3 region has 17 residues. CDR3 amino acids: CASSVGPRAGADYGYTF. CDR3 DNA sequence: TGTGCCAGCAGCGTAGGACCCAGAGCAGGGGCTGACTATGGCTACACCTTC.

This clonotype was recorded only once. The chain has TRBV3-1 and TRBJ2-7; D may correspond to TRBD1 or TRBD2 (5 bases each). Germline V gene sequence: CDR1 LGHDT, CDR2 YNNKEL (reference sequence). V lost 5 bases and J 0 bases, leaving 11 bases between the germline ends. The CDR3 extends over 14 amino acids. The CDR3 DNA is TGTGCCAGCAGCACGGGACGTTCCTCCTACGAGCAGTACTTC. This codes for CASSTGRSSYEQYF.

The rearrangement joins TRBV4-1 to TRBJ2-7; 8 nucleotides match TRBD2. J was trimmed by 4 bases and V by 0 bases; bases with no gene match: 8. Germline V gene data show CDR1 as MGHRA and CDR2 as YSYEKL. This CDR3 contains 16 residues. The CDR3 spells CASSQDAAREDYEQYF. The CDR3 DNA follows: TGCGCCAGCAGCCAAGATGCCGCGCGGGAGGATTACGAGCAGTACTTC.

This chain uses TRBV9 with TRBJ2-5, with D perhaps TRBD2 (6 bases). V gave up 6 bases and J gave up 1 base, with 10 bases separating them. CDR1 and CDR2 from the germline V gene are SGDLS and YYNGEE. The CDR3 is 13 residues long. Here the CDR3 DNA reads TGTGCCAGCACCGGGGGTGTCCAAGAGACCCAGTACTTC. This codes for CASTGGVQETQYF.

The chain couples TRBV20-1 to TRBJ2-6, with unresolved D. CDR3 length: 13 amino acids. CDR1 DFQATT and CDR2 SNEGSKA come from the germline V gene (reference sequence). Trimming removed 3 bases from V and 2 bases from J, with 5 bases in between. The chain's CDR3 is CSASQTGANVLTF. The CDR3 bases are TGCAGTGCTAGTCAGACTGGGGCCAACGTCCTGACTTTC.

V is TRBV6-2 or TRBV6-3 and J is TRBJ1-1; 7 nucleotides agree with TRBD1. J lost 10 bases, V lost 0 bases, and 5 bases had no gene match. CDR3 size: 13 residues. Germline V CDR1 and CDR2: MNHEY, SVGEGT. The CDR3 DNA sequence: TGTGCCAGCAGTTACTCAGGGGGCCGCGGAGCTTTCTTT. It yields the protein CASSYSGGRGAFF.

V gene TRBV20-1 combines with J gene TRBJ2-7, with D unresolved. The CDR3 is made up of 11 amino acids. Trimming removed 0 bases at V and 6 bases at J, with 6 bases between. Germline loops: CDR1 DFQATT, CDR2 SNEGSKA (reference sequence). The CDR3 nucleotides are TGCAGTGCTAGAGATCTCACCGAGCAGTACTTC. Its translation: CSARDLTEQYF.